Here is one T cell receptor (beta chain) with its context. Its matching antigen is unknown. The sample comes from a study of T cell repertoires in cytomegalovirus infection. Study-level information: Selection of CMV epitopes for the study included recently identified HLA-C-restricted and well-studied HLA-B-restricted ones. Indications of both CMV infection and matching HLA type were provided by public TCR beta signatures. Regarding the study as a whole: Dominating the ex vivo response were TCR beta clonotypes that were CMV-specific and HLA-C-restricted.

V lost 3 bases to trimming and J lost 1 base; unmatched junction nucleotides: 5. The CDR3 runs to 14 residues. Germline CDR1 SQVTM, CDR2 ANQGSEA. TCRdb reprocessed the reads with MiXCR, giving one entry per CDR3 protein. The sample yields under 450,000 distinct CDR3 sequences, about 35% seen once. This chain connects TRBV29-1 to TRBJ1-1; TRBD1 matches at 7 bases. The source was cultured PBMCs, collected from culture after CMV antigen stimulation. The TCR was taken from a human donor in good health (CMV status not recorded). Some clones in this sample may be carry-over from other donors' samples. CDR3 sequence reads: CSVDSGTANTEAFF. The DNA of the CDR3 is TGCAGCGTTGACTCGGGGACAGCGAACACTGAAGCTTTCTTT.